The rows below give T cell receptor beta chains drawn from one sample of a study of monozygotic twins with cystic fibrosis. The table came from immunoSEQ multiplex PCR; TCRdb's copy has only in-frame clones and leaves some out. The table has about 32,000 clones, around 96% seen once. The material sequenced was blood. Source of these receptors: a girl aged 2 to 10 with cystic fibrosis. CDR3s include the opening cysteine and the closing phenylalanine or tryptophan. A D gene is named only where the DNA matches it firmly. Only part of the rows carry a size: once, few, many, or a class if the clone is expanded.

CASGPGTGDEKLFF TGTGCTAGTGGTCCCGGGACAGGGGATGAAAAACTGTTTTTT TRBD1 . TRBJ1-4 TRBV12-5
CASSYRLAPSYEQYF TGTGCCAGCAGCTATCGACTAGCCCCGTCCTACGAGCAGTACTTC TRBD2 . TRBJ2-7 TRBV11-3
CASSYLGSPLHF TGTGCCAGCAGTTATTTAGGTTCACCCCTCCACTTT . . TRBJ1-6 TRBV2
CAWSVDSGNTEAFF TGTGCCTGGAGCGTTGACAGTGGGAACACTGAAGCTTTCTTT . . TRBJ1-1 TRBV30
CAWTTGNGYTF TGTGCCTGGACTACAGGGAATGGCTACACCTTC . . TRBJ1-2 TRBV30
CASSTEKLGKGVPEQYF TGTGCCAGCAGCACAGAAAAGTTGGGTAAAGGGGTCCCCGAGCAGTACTTC . . TRBJ2-7 TRBV21-1
CASSPTSGSYEQYF TGTGCCAGCAGCCCGACGAGCGGGAGCTACGAGCAGTACTTC TRBD2 . TRBJ2-7 TRBV11-2
CASSQVGTGLPYEQYF TGCGCCAGCAGCCAAGTGGGGACAGGTCTCCCCTACGAGCAGTACTTC TRBD1 . TRBJ2-7 TRBV4-1
CASSQDRGDEQYF TGTGCCAGCAGCCAAGATCGGGGGGACGAGCAGTACTTC TRBD2 once TRBJ2-7 TRBV14
CASSVSWPQHF TGTGCCAGCAGCGTGAGTTGGCCCCAGCATTTT . . TRBJ1-5 TRBV5-8
CASSERYRDYDPYNEQFF TGTGCCAGCAGCGAGCGGTATAGGGACTATGACCCCTACAATGAGCAGTTCTTC TRBD2 . TRBJ2-1 TRBV7-2
CASSLRYPTDTQYF TGTGCCAGCAGCTTACGTTACCCCACAGATACGCAGTATTTT . once TRBJ2-3 TRBV14
CASTPWPDGDRGPNGYTF TGTGCCAGCACCCCTTGGCCGGATGGGGACAGGGGACCTAATGGCTACACCTTC TRBD1 once TRBJ1-2 TRBV5-4
CASSQYLSATDTQYF TGTGCCAGCAGCCAATACTTATCGGCCACAGATACGCAGTATTTT . . TRBJ2-3 TRBV4-2
CASSSLFGNEQYF TGTGCCAGCAGTTCCCTCTTCGGGAACGAGCAGTACTTC . . TRBJ2-7 TRBV27
CASSMGLAGTGELFF TGTGCCAGCAGTATGGGACTAGCGGGGACCGGGGAGCTGTTTTTT TRBD2 . TRBJ2-2 TRBV27
CASSLGQGGYTF TGCGCCAGCAGCTTGGGACAGGGAGGCTACACCTTC TRBD1 . TRBJ1-2 TRBV5-1
CAWIEWGAKYGYTF TGTGCCTGGATAGAATGGGGGGCAAAGTATGGCTACACCTTC . once TRBJ1-2 TRBV30
CASSLVSTSGEEKLFF TGTGCCAGCAGCTTAGTATCGACTTCGGGGGAAGAAAAACTGTTTTTT . . TRBJ1-4 TRBV7-9
CASSAGTSGANVLTF TGTGCCAGCAGTGCCGGGACCTCTGGGGCCAACGTCCTGACTTTC . once TRBJ2-6 TRBV27
CASSVNSGKNYEQYF TGTGCCAGCAGTGTAAATAGCGGGAAGAACTACGAGCAGTACTTC TRBD2 . TRBJ2-7 TRBV6-1